The present T cell receptor beta chain was sequenced within a study of shared clonotypes between healthy human individuals (TCRdb year 2020). For the wider study: The cohort comprised two women and a few men aged 18 to 49 years. For each donor, CD4 naive and CD4 memory were each run on three plates, CD8 naive on two plates, and CD8 memory on one plate. The study deeply sequenced blood TCR repertoires of roughly five healthy adults to estimate repertoire size and the extent of clonotype sharing between individuals. Libraries were prepared and TCR repertoires were sequenced by different laboratories using diverse techniques, in order to increase sequencing depth and limit assay-specific biases. Between about 0.8 and 8.9 billion PBMCs per donor were obtained by leukapheresis.

In the case of this clone: It lacks a known antigen. No much larger clone exists at a distance of one base, and base qualities are not known.

From its cysteine to its phenylalanine, the CDR3 spans 15 amino acids. The CDR3 DNA has 45 bases and is translated from base 1. A distance of 15 bases separates the germline ends of V and J, which lose 5 bases and 5 bases respectively. CDR1 LNHNV and CDR2 YYDKDF were looked up in the germline V gene (reference sequence). Using the deep immunoSEQ assay, multiplex PCR amplified TCR CDR3 regions from genomic DNA. Genomic DNA extracted from each cell subset was distributed evenly over all wells of several immunoSEQ 96-well plates, and each plate served as one replicate. For sorted subsets, each replicate PCR was loaded with roughly 190 ng genomic DNA, equivalent to some 31,000 T cell genomes. Purified libraries were measured with a Qubit 3.0 fluorometer, size-checked on a Bioanalyzer 2100, and measured again with the KAPA Library Quantification kit. Every immunoSEQ 96-well plate was sequenced on a dedicated single-read 150-cycle Illumina NextSeq 550 flow cell. In the original analysis: Because the immunoSEQ output held only junctional sequences and lacked quality scores, the filtering could not match the filtering applied to full-length reads. Sequences were annotated with PyIR, a Python wrapper for IgBLAST v1.9, and V/J genes and CDR3 were assigned using IMGT germline references. Reads with weak V/J assignments (E-value above 1e-6), missing CDR3, stop codons, out-of-frame junctions, or ambiguous translated residues were removed. A V3J clonotype was defined by an identical inferred V gene, J gene, and CDR3 amino acid sequence. To compute the percentage overlap between repertoires, the number of shared unique clonotypes was divided by the size of the smaller repertoire. Three approaches were used to assess repertoire richness: RTK rarefaction, the Chao1 estimator, and Recon v2.1 estimates of unobserved clonotypes. OLGA was used to compute generation probabilities for all TCRbeta clonotypes that the gDNA method yielded from a handful of donors. The table was pulled from immuneACCESS by TCRdb, which kept in-frame rearrangements only. Such tables lose some clones; where checked, under half of the loss comes from unresolved V genes, and the rest has no known cause. The V and J calls and clone size are taken from that table; D and trimming were inferred from the DNA. For this sample the table gives about 1 million clones, of which roughly 70% were detected only once. The ten largest clonotypes hold approximately 1.5% of the sample.

Overall study outcomes, separate from this receptor: Incomplete sequencing was indicated by rarefaction of sorted-subset datasets, despite the large sequencing depth. Pairwise subsampling indicated that sequencing depth was expected to affect the degree of clonotype sharing among donors. The small number of donors limited the genetic and exposure-history diversity represented. When several donors were compared, the shared fraction of clonotypes was about 5% for naive CD4, about 4% for naive CD8, roughly 2.5% for memory CD4, and about 0.36% for memory CD8. Larger estimated clonotype richness was generally found for naive subsets than for memory subsets. Clonotypes shared by all four sorted-subset donors showed higher generation probabilities than non-shared clonotypes. Sampling was restricted to blood, and TCR repertoires in tissues likely differ from the TCR repertoires found in blood.

Donors were healthy HIV-negative adults with no recently reported acute infections or vaccinations. Every donor was a Caucasian adult residing in Nashville, Tennessee, USA. CD4+ T cells were enriched by magnetic negative selection; naive cells were then positively selected on CD45RA, and the negative fraction formed the memory subset. Blood was collected by leukapheresis, and PBMCs were isolated by Ficoll-Histopaque density gradient centrifugation and then cryopreserved in liquid nitrogen vapor phase. Analytical flow cytometry was used to check the purity and quantity of each magnetically sorted T cell population. From each sorted fraction, genomic DNA was isolated and quantified by UV absorbance on a Nanodrop 2000c.

The chain couples TRBV15 to TRBJ1-4; TRBD1 is perhaps the D gene, given 5 matching bases. The TCR comes from a young man in good health. Sequencing was carried out using memory CD4+ T cells sorted from blood. The cell subset or site label for this specimen denotes: CD45RA-negative fraction. In nucleotides, the sequence is TGTGCCACCAGCGGGGGGACTAACGGAAATGAAAAACTGTTTTTT. Translated, this is CATSGGTNGNEKLFF.